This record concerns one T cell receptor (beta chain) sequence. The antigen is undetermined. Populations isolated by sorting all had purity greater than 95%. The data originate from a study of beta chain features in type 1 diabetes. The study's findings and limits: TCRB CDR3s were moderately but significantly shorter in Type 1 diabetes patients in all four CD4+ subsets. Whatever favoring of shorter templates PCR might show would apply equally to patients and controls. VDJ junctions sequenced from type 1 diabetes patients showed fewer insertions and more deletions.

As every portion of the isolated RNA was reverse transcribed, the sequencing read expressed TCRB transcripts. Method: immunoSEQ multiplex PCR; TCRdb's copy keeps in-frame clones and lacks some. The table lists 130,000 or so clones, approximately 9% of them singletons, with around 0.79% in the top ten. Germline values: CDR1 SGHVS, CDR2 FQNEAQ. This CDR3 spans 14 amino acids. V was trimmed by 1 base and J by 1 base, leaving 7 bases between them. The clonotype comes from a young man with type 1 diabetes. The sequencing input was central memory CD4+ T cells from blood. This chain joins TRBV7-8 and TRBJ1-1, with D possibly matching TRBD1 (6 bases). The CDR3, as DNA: TGTGCCAGCAGCTTAGTACAGGGGAACACTGAAGCTTTCTTT. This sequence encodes CASSLVQGNTEAFF.